A selection of T cell receptor beta chains follows, all from one sample in a study of cytomegalovirus exposure and HLA in healthy donors. Only in-frame clones appear in the TCRdb table, and some are missing; sequencing was by immunoSEQ multiplex PCR. The sample consists of some 270,000 clones, about 80% of them appearing once. Material: PBMCs. These TCRs come from a girl aged 2-10 years in good health and CMV-seronegative. Each CDR3 is given with its conserved first and last residue. D genes are given only for firm matches. Rows give clone size only sometimes, using once, few, many, or a class for an expanded clone.

-	-	TRBV13	TRBJ1-5	TGTGCCAGTCAAACAGTCCCTAGCAATCAGCCCCAGCATTTT	CASQTVPSNQPQHF
-	-	TRBV7-3	TRBJ2-1	TGTGCCAGCAGCTTAGGGAAGGGGACAACCTCGGCAAACAATGAGCAGTTCTTC	CASSLGKGTTSANNEQFF
-	few	TRBV5-1	TRBJ1-1	TGCGCCAGCAGCTTGGGCAGAATAGCATTGAACACTGAAGCTTTCTTT	CASSLGRIALNTEAFF
TRBD2	-	TRBV5-1	TRBJ2-7	TGCGCCAGCAGCGAAGGCCCTGGAGCTAGCGGGGGGCGGAGGGCGGACGAGCAGTACTTC	CASSEGPGASGGRRADEQYF
TRBD1	-	TRBV28	TRBJ2-7	TGTGCCAGCACGTCGGCCGGGACAGGACACTACGAGCAGTACTTC	CASTSAGTGHYEQYF
-	-	TRBV19	TRBJ1-2	TGTGCCAGTAGTTTTCAGGGTCTCGGGTATGGCTACACCTTC	CASSFQGLGYGYTF
-	-	TRBV18	TRBJ1-5	TGTGCCAGCTCACGCGGGGGGGGCCGTGATCAGCCCCAGCATTTT	CASSRGGGRDQPQHF
-	-	TRBV6-6	TRBJ2-5	TGTGCCACGAAGACAACCCAGGAGACCCAGTACTTC	CATKTTQETQYF
-	-	TRBV21-1	TRBJ2-1	TGTGCCAGCCAACAGCGGAGAGTGATCAATGAGCAGTTCTTC	CASQQRRVINEQFF
TRBD1	-	TRBV25-1	TRBJ1-6	TGTGCCAGCAGTGATGCCCTGACAGGGGGCGGTTCACCCCTCCACTTT	CASSDALTGGGSPLHF
-	-	TRBV5-1	TRBJ2-7	TGCGCCAGCAGCAGGGGGGAGGGACATCAGTACTTC	CASSRGEGHQYF
-	-	TRBV5-4	TRBJ2-5	TGTGCCAGCAGCTTTAGTAGCGGCCAAGAGACCCAGTACTTC	CASSFSSGQETQYF
TRBD1	-	TRBV19	TRBJ1-1	TGTGCCAGTAGTGGTTTGACAGGGGTAACTGAAGCTTTCTTT	CASSGLTGVTEAFF
-	-	TRBV5-1	TRBJ2-7	TGCGCCAGCAGCTTGACACAGGCCAGCTCCTACGAGCAGTACTTC	CASSLTQASSYEQYF
TRBD1	few	TRBV13	TRBJ1-1	TGTGCCAGCAGTCCGGGACAGGGGACGCCTTTCTTT	CASSPGQGTPFF
-	few	TRBV9	TRBJ1-2	TGTGCCAGCAGCTCTAGGGGAGGTGGCTACACCTTC	CASSSRGGGYTF
-	-	TRBV7-9	TRBJ2-1	TGTGCCAGCAGCTTAGCGGGAGCGGCCTACAATGAGCAGTTCTTC	CASSLAGAAYNEQFF
-	-	TRBV5-4	TRBJ1-1	TGTGCCAGCAGCTTAGGCAGGGGACAAGGGACTGAAGCTTTCTTT	CASSLGRGQGTEAFF
-	-	TRBV29-1	TRBJ2-2	TGCAGCGTTTACAGGGACACCGGGGAGCTGTTTTTT	CSVYRDTGELFF
TRBD2	-	TRBV7-9	TRBJ2-7	TGTGCCAGCAGCTTAATCCTAGCGGGAGGCTACGAGCAGTACTTC	CASSLILAGGYEQYF
-	-	TRBV5-4	TRBJ1-1	TGTGCCAGCAGCCGGGACTTTATTTCTATGAACACTGAAGCTTTCTTT	CASSRDFISMNTEAFF
-	-	TRBV7-9	TRBJ2-7	TGTGCCAGCAGCTTCCACAGGGGAGGAAGTTACTCCTACGAGCAGTACTTC	CASSFHRGGSYSYEQYF
-	few	TRBV2	TRBJ1-1	TGTGCCAGCAGCGGCATGTGGGGGGGAACTGAAGCTTTCTTT	CASSGMWGGTEAFF
TRBD2	-	TRBV6-1	TRBJ2-1	TGTGCCAGCAGTCAACTAGCGGGAGGGCCGGATGAGCAGTTCTTC	CASSQLAGGPDEQFF
-	-	TRBV2	TRBJ1-2	TGTGCCAGCAGTTACAGCAATGGCTACACCTTC	CASSYSNGYTF
TRBD1	-	TRBV6-6	TRBJ1-2	TGTGCCAGCAGTTATCCCTTGGACAGGGCTAGCGATGGCTACACCTTC	CASSYPLDRASDGYTF
-	-	TRBV6-5	TRBJ1-2	TGTGCCAGCAGTCCATATGAGGGCTTGCACTATGGCTACACCTTC	CASSPYEGLHYGYTF
-	-	TRBV20-1	TRBJ2-5	TGCAGTGCTAGCGGTCAAGAGACCCAGTACTTC	CSASGQETQYF
TRBD1	few	TRBV4-1	TRBJ2-5	TGCGCCAGCAGCCAAGATGCGACAGGGGGGCAAGAGACCCAGTACTTC	CASSQDATGGQETQYF
-	-	TRBV10-2	TRBJ1-2	TGCGCCAGCAGTGCGACCACAACGGGAGGCTACACCTTC	CASSATTTGGYTF
TRBD2	-	TRBV25-1	TRBJ2-7	TGTGCCAGCAGTGAGGTTGGAAGCGGGGACGAGCAGTACTTC	CASSEVGSGDEQYF